A single sample is the source of the 17 T cell receptor beta chains below, sequenced in a study of T cells in Graves' hyperthyroidism and ophthalmopathy. TCR beta CDR3 sequences were amplified from RNA transcripts. RT-PCR in the first round (using the HTBI primer set) targeted the TCR CDR3. TCRdb re-called the multiplex PCR reads with MiXCR, one entry per CDR3 protein. The profile covers about 380,000 distinct CDR3 sequences, with roughly 18% appearing a single time and 40% taken by the ten largest. The sequencing sample was made of blood. These receptors were taken from a man aged 18 to 30 with Graves' ophthalmopathy.

The chain has TRBV5-1 and TRBJ2-7, with D possibly TRBD2 on 6 matching bases. Trimming shortened V by 4 bases and J by 7 bases, and 21 bases separated the two germline ends. The CDR3 spans 15 residues. Germline V gene lookup returns CDR1 SGHRS and CDR2 YFSETQ. DNA of the CDR3: TGCGCCAGCAGCCCCGCGGGGCAGATCGAGGGGGAGCAGTACTTC. Translating gives CASSPAGQIEGEQYF.

This clonotype came up many times. A read error may account for a junction end that differs from germline. This chain uses TRBV5-1 with TRBJ2-1, with TRBD2 as a possible D gene (6 bases). Per germline, CDR1 SGHRS and CDR2 YFSETQ. CDR3 length equals 15 residues. The CDR3 reads CASSLSGSSYNEQFF. The DNA for the CDR3 is TGTGCCAGCAGCCTTAGCGGTTCCTCCTACAATGAGCAGTTCTTC.

Only one count was recorded for this clonotype. This clone may be a read error of a much larger clone one base away. The rearrangement links TRBV20-1 to TRBJ1-5; no clear D. The CDR3 covers 14 residues. Trimming cost V 0 bases and J 7 bases, with 13 bases left between them. The V gene's germline CDR1 is DFQATT and CDR2 SNEGSKA (reference sequence). The CDR3 protein is CSARDSPERQPQHF. CDR3 DNA: TGCAGTGCTAGAGATTCGCCCGAACGGCAGCCCCAGCATTTT.

In regard to this clonotype: A much larger clone lies one base from this, so it may be a read error. The CDR3 carries no conserved terminal phenylalanine or tryptophan, so it likely arises from a read error. J is TRBJ2-3 and V is TRBV5-1; D might be TRBD2 (7 bases). The CDR3 covers 14 residues. Trimming stripped 5 bases from V and 4 bases from J, with 14 bases between. CDR1 SGHRS and CDR2 YFSETQ come from the germline V gene. The CDR3 spells CASSGGAPSDTQYS. CDR3 DNA sequence: TGCGCCAGCAGTGGGGGGGCCCCCTCAGATACGCAGTATTCT.

The chain uses TRBV7-8 and TRBJ1-4; D ambiguous. The germline V gene has CDR1 SGHVS and CDR2 FQNEAQ. Trimming pared 1 base from V and 7 bases from J, leaving 13 bases between. The CDR3 totals 15 residues. The CDR3, as DNA: TGTGCCAGCAGCTTAGTCGGCCCGGAAGGTGAAAAACTGTTTTTT. As protein: CASSLVGPEGEKLFF.

This clonotype has a count of ten or more. V and J are TRBV5-1 and TRBJ2-7; D might be TRBD2 (5 bases). Germline V gives CDR1 SGHRS, CDR2 YFSETQ. The CDR3 sequence is 14 residues long. Trimming took off 4 bases at V and 6 bases at J, with 17 bases between the two ends. DNA of the CDR3: TGCGCCAGCAGCCAAGCTTCCGAGCGGTCCGAGCAGTACTTC. Translated: CASSQASERSEQYF. Based on the CDR3 plus reference TRBV5-1 and TRBJ2-7, the full variable domain is KAGVTQTPRYLIKTRGQQVTLSCSPISGHRSVSWYQQTPGQGLQFLFEYFSETQRNKGNFPGRFSGRQFSNSRSEMNVSTLELGDSALYLCASSQASERSEQYFGPGTRLTVT.

This chain connects TRBV13 to TRBJ1-4; D not certain. The CDR3 is 14 residues long. Trimming shortened V by 5 bases and J by 3 bases, and 10 bases separated the two germline ends. In germline, CDR1 is PRHDT, CDR2 FYEKMQ (reference sequence). The CDR3 sequence: CASSRGHPNEKLFF. The DNA of the CDR3 is TGTGCCAGCAGCAGAGGGCATCCTAATGAAAAACTGTTTTTT.

CDR3 bases: TGTGCCACCAGCAGACTGGACAGGGTGATTAGGGCAGATACGCAGTATTTT. It codes for CATSRLDRVIRADTQYF. The chain combines TRBV15 with TRBJ2-3, with 8 positions matching TRBD1. V lost 2 bases to trimming and J lost 4 bases; unmatched junction nucleotides: 11. The length of the CDR3 is 17 residues. The germline gives CDR1 LNHNV, CDR2 YYDKDF (reference sequence).

The sample holds one count of this clonotype. The chain recombines TRBV3-1 with TRBJ2-6; weak D call: TRBD2 (6 bases). The V and J ends lost 7 bases and 6 bases respectively, with 10 bases between them. The CDR3 extends over 13 amino acids. Germline loops: CDR1 LGHDT, CDR2 YNNKEL (reference sequence). In DNA form, the CDR3 reads TGTGCCAGCACCGGAGGGACGGCCAACGTCCTGACTTTC. It translates to CASTGGTANVLTF.

The table lists this clonotype with a few counts. The chain combines TRBV27 with TRBJ1-6; D unclear. V was cut by 8 bases and J by 7 bases, with 12 bases left in between. Germline CDR1 MNHEY, CDR2 SMNVEV (reference sequence). This CDR3 has 13 amino acids. CDR3 DNA: TGTGCCAGCCAGGCGCGAGGGAATTCACCCCTCCACTTT. Its protein product is CASQARGNSPLHF.

The table lists this clonotype with a few counts. This chain connects TRBV7-8 to TRBJ1-3; D possibly corresponds to TRBD1 (6 bases). The CDR3 is 15 residues long. With 6 bases removed from V and 3 bases from J, the gap between germline ends came to 15 bases. The germline CDR1 and CDR2 sequences are SGHVS and FQNEAQ. DNA of the CDR3: TGTGCCAGCAGTCCCGGGAGGGGGGTTGGAAACACCATATATTTT. It translates to CASSPGRGVGNTIYF.

The chain uses TRBV7-8 and TRBJ2-5, with D maybe TRBD2 (5 bases). CDR1 SGHVS and CDR2 FQNEAQ come from the germline V gene. The length of the CDR3 is 15 residues. Trimming took off 5 bases at V and 1 base at J, with 14 bases between the two ends. The CDR3 loop reads CASSPVAGSQETQYF. The CDR3 nucleotides are TGTGCCAGCAGCCCCGTCGCGGGCAGCCAAGAGACCCAGTACTTC. Complete variable domain (other parts from reference TRBV7-8 and TRBJ2-5): GAGVSQSPRYKVAKRGQDVALRCDPISGHVSLFWYQQALGQGPEFLTYFQNEAQLDKSGLPSDRFFAERPEGSVSTLKIQRTQQEDSAVYLCASSPVAGSQETQYFGPGTRLLVL.

This clonotype was detected ten times or more. The chain has TRBV3-1 and TRBJ1-1; 12 bases fit TRBD1. V was pared by 5 bases and J by 0 bases, with 13 bases of the junction left unmatched. Germline loops: CDR1 LGHDT, CDR2 YNNKEL (reference sequence). The CDR3 runs 19 residues. CDR3 DNA sequence: TGTGCCAGCAGCTACACCGGGACAGGGGGCCTCCTTTTGAACACTGAAGCTTTCTTT. It codes for CASSYTGTGGLLLNTEAFF.

A word on this clonotype: A much larger clone differs from this one at a single base, so this may be a read error. The rearrangement joins TRBV2 to TRBJ2-7; TRBD2 is a possible D gene (7 bases). V was cut by 6 bases and J by 7 bases, with 16 bases left in between. CDR1 and CDR2 from the germline V gene are SNHLY and FYNNEI. This CDR3 region has 13 residues. The CDR3: CASSRGGGEEQYF. In nucleotides, the CDR3 is TGTGCCAGCAGCAGAGGGGGGGGGGAAGAGCAGTACTTC. Full variable domain (remainder filled in from reference TRBV2 and TRBJ2-7): EPEVTQTPSHQVTQMGQEVILRCVPISNHLYFYWYRQILGQKVEFLVSFYNNEISEKSEIFDDQFSVERPDGSNFTLKIRSTKLEDSAMYFCASSRGGGEEQYFGPGTRLTVT.

The chain is built from TRBV4-1 and TRBJ2-7; TRBD2 agrees at 12 bases. The ends lost 6 bases at V and 7 bases at J; junction bases unmatched: 10. The CDR3 loop spans 15 amino acids. Germline loops: CDR1 MGHRA, CDR2 YSYEKL. The CDR3 DNA is TGCGCCAGCAGTCCTCTAGCGGGGGGGCCAGAAGAGCAGTACTTC. Translating it yields CASSPLAGGPEEQYF.

J is TRBJ2-1 and V is TRBV4-1; the D call may be TRBD1 or TRBD2 (5 bases each). The germline V gene has CDR1 MGHRA and CDR2 YSYEKL. The CDR3 covers 16 residues. Trimming took off 0 bases at V and 2 bases at J, with 11 bases between the two ends. The CDR3 loop is CASSQDWGTPYNEQFF. Here the CDR3 DNA reads TGCGCCAGCAGCCAAGATTGGGGGACCCCCTACAATGAGCAGTTCTTC.

The V gene is TRBV19, the J gene TRBJ1-6; D call uncertain. Trimming left V 5 bases short and J 3 bases short, with 17 bases between. Germline CDR1 LNHDA, CDR2 SQIVND (reference sequence). The CDR3 is 17 residues long. CDR3 protein: CASSRNQLDNYNSPLHF. The CDR3 nucleotides read TGTGCCAGTAGTCGAAACCAACTCGACAACTATAATTCACCCCTCCACTTT.